This entry features one T cell receptor beta chain sequence. Its antigen is still unknown. The sample is drawn from a study of shared clonotypes between healthy human individuals. Across several immunoSEQ plates, the genomic DNA of each subset was split evenly. This table comes from immunoSEQ multiplex PCR, and its TCRdb copy is limited to in-frame clones, with some not included. The table includes 2 million to 2.5 million clones, 93% detected once. J gave up 9 bases and V 0 bases, and 24 bases lay outside the gene matches. The germline gives CDR1 ENHRY, CDR2 SYGVKD. The CDR3 has 20 amino acids. Study-level points and caveats: Sharing across several donors was seen in 4.5% to 6.5% of naive CD4 clonotypes.

The genes are TRBV10-3 and TRBJ2-7; 9 bases match TRBD2. The sequence derives from a man between 18 and 35 years old in good health. Some clones in this sample may be carry-over from other donors' samples. Source material: naive CD4+ T cells from PBMCs. Sample subset: CD45RA+ positively selected. In nucleotides, the CDR3 is TGTGCCATCAGTGAGTCGACTCGGGGTAGCGGGAGTTTCCCCCCCGGCGGGCAGTACTTC. Amino acids: CAISESTRGSGSFPPGGQYF.